This T cell receptor beta chain was observed in a study of T cells after yellow fever vaccination. This clonotype was found a few times. V gave up 2 bases and J gave up 0 bases, with 11 bases separating them. Per the germline V gene, CDR1 is SGHRS and CDR2 is YFSETQ. The CDR3 spans 16 residues. TCRdb reprocessed the 5' RACE reads with MiXCR, giving one entry per CDR3 protein. The data hold about 350,000 distinct CDR3 sequences, with under 15% observed a single time. Sample: CD4+ T cells sorted from PBMCs, taken 15 days after the yellow fever booster vaccination. This rearrangement joins TRBV5-1 to TRBJ2-2; D possibly corresponds to TRBD1 (6 bases). The TCR originated in a man between 18 and 29 years old who received the YFV17D yellow fever vaccine. The CDR3 protein is CASSFTGPPNTGELFF. CDR3 bases: TGCGCCAGCAGCTTCACAGGGCCCCCGAACACCGGGGAGCTGTTTTTT.